The clone carrying this T cell receptor (beta chain) was seen only a few times. What it recognizes is unknown. Germline V gives CDR1 MNHNS, CDR2 SASEGT. V was trimmed by 8 bases and J by 2 bases, leaving 15 bases between them. The CDR3 is made up of 15 amino acids. The record originates from a study of metastatic and nonmetastatic thyroid tumors. Study-wide context: Across peripheral blood and tumor or nodule tissue samples taken from malignant and benign thyroid patients, the repertoires were compared with one another.

Study conclusions and caveats: It was reportedly found that TCR beta diversity was significantly higher in malignant thyroid tumors than in benign nodules, a difference seen in both blood and tumor samples.

Before thyroid surgery, none of the patients had received any treatment. Original handling: A papillary thyroid cancer distant-metastasis classifier was built from CDR3 differences across clinicopathological groups. TCRdb re-analyzed the PCR reads using MiXCR. None of the V and J calls come from the authors' own analysis; TCRdb made them. The data show over 65,000 clones, 9.5% to 15% seen once. The source material was tumor tissue. This TCR was recovered from a female donor with papillary thyroid cancer or a benign thyroid nodule (not recorded which). Some clones in this sample may be carry-over from other donors' samples. The V call is TRBV6-1, the J call TRBJ2-2, with D uncertain. The CDR3 protein is CASARGWLNTGELFF. The CDR3 DNA reads as TGTGCCAGCGCTCGTGGTTGGCTTAACACCGGGGAGCTGTTTTTT.